These 14 T cell receptor beta chains were sequenced from one sample in a study of shared clonotypes between healthy human individuals. Method: immunoSEQ multiplex PCR; TCRdb's copy keeps in-frame clones and lacks some. The sample holds under 750,000 clones; 72% are singletons and the top ten take more than 1.5%. What was sequenced was memory CD4+ T cells sorted from blood. The subset: CD45RA-negative fraction. The receptor source for this set is a woman aged 25 to 39 in good health.

The chain combines TRBV27 with TRBJ1-1; no clear D. The CDR3 is 14 residues long. The V end lost 7 bases, the J end lost 1 base, and 13 bases lay between the germline ends. Germline CDR1 is MNHEY and CDR2 is SMNVEV (reference sequence). CDR3 sequence reads: CASTPRRSNTEAFF. The CDR3 nucleotides read TGTGCCAGCACCCCTCGGCGCTCGAACACTGAAGCTTTCTTT.

This chain uses TRBV4-1 with TRBJ2-7; weak D call: TRBD2 (5 bases). This CDR3 region has 16 residues. V lost 1 base, J lost 2 bases, and 15 bases lay in between. CDR1 MGHRA and CDR2 YSYEKL come from the germline V gene. CDR3 in amino acids: CASSQVVTGRTYEQYF. CDR3 DNA sequence: TGCGCCAGCAGCCAAGTCGTGACGGGAAGAACCTACGAGCAGTACTTC.

The chain combines TRBV7-8 with TRBJ1-1; the match to TRBD1 covers 7 bases. V lost 6 bases, J lost 4 bases, and 8 bases stayed unmatched. This CDR3 has 14 residues. The germline V gene encodes CDR1 SGHVS and CDR2 FQNEAQ. The chain's CDR3 is CASRLDRVGTEAFF. The CDR3 DNA follows: TGTGCCAGCAGGCTAGACAGGGTCGGCACTGAAGCTTTCTTT.

The V and J genes are TRBV2 and TRBJ1-5, with a tentative D call TRBD1 (6 bases). The germline gives CDR1 SNHLY, CDR2 FYNNEI. CDR3 length: 13 amino acids. V lost 7 bases, J lost 3 bases, and 10 bases lay in between. CDR3 in DNA: TGTGCCAGCAAAACAGGGATCAATCAGCCCCAGCATTTT. Translation gives CASKTGINQPQHF.

This clone was seen only a few times. The chain joins TRBV29-1 to TRBJ1-1, with D tentatively TRBD1 (5 bases). V was cut by 6 bases and J by 6 bases, with 14 bases left in between. The CDR3 length is 12 residues. From germline, CDR1 is SQVTM and CDR2 ANQGSEA. The CDR3 DNA is TGCAGCGTCCACAGGACGTCTGCTGAAGCTTTCTTT. Translating gives CSVHRTSAEAFF.

This clone was observed many times. The rearrangement uses TRBV5-1 and TRBJ2-3; 11 bases fit TRBD2. This CDR3 has 15 amino acids. V dropped 4 bases and J dropped 6; count of bases not matched to a gene: 7. From germline, CDR1 is SGHRS and CDR2 YFSETQ. CDR3 loop: CASSTGLAEGDTQYF. The CDR3 DNA reads TGCGCCAGCAGCACGGGACTAGCGGAGGGGGATACGCAGTATTTT.

This clone was detected once. This sequence joins TRBV6-5 and TRBJ2-3, with 11 bases lining up with TRBD1. Trimming removed 6 bases from V and 4 bases from J; junction bases left unmatched: 3. CDR1 and CDR2 (germline): MNHEY, SVGAGI. The CDR3 runs to 14 residues. The CDR3 sequence: CASSGTGGADTQYF. The CDR3 region has the DNA TGTGCCAGCAGCGGGACAGGGGGAGCAGATACGCAGTATTTT.

A few counts support this clone. The rearrangement uses TRBV7-3 and TRBJ1-1; D uncertain. Trimming removed 5 bases at V and 3 bases at J, with 10 bases between. The CDR3 loop spans 13 amino acids. CDR1 is SGHTA, CDR2 FQGTGA, per germline. For the CDR3, the DNA is TGTGCCAGCAGCCCGACCCGTTACACTGAAGCTTTCTTT. Protein: CASSPTRYTEAFF.

This rearrangement joins TRBV9 to TRBJ1-3; 7 bases are a match to TRBD1. Trimming cost V 4 bases and J 3 bases; bases outside gene matches: 4. From germline, CDR1 is SGDLS and CDR2 YYNGEE. This CDR3 comprises 14 residues. CDR3 in amino acids: CASSRGGGGNTIYF. The CDR3 nucleotides read TGTGCCAGCAGCCGAGGGGGCGGTGGAAACACCATATATTTT. Using reference TRBV9 and TRBJ1-3 for the parts outside the CDR3, the full variable domain is DSGVTQTPKHLITATGQRVTLRCSPRSGDLSVYWYQQSLDQGLQFLIQYYNGEERAKGNILERFSAQQFPDLHSELNLSSLELGDSALYFCASSRGGGGNTIYFGEGSWLTVV.

This chain connects TRBV6-6 to TRBJ2-7, with 8 bases lining up with TRBD2. This CDR3 has 15 amino acids. Germline CDR1 reads MNHNY; CDR2 reads SVGAGI (reference sequence). After removal of 5 bases from V and 3 bases from J, the junction contained 9 bases not matched to a gene. The CDR3 DNA sequence: TGTGCCAGCAGTCGGGCGGGGGGCCCGGACTACGAGCAGTACTTC. It encodes CASSRAGGPDYEQYF.

This clone was recorded a few times. This chain uses TRBV11-2 with TRBJ1-3; 9 nucleotides line up with TRBD1. V shed 7 bases and J 0 bases; nucleotides not matched to a gene: 10. CDR1 is SGHAT and CDR2 is FQNNGV in the germline V gene. CDR3 size: 17 residues. CDR3 DNA sequence: TGTGCCAGCAACCCCACCGGGACAGGGTTCTCTGGAAACACCATATATTTT. This codes for CASNPTGTGFSGNTIYF.

The chain has TRBV27 and TRBJ1-2; no clear D. Germline lookup yields CDR1 MNHEY and CDR2 SMNVEV (reference sequence). Trimming stripped 4 bases from V and 0 bases from J, with 12 bases between. This CDR3 contains 15 residues. The chain's CDR3 is CASSSFRPSNYGYTF. In DNA, the CDR3 is TGTGCCAGCAGTTCCTTCCGGCCTTCTAACTATGGCTACACCTTC.

This clone was counted once. The rearrangement uses TRBV28 and TRBJ1-1; weak D call: TRBD1 (5 bases). The V end lost 4 bases, the J end lost 11 bases, and 20 bases lay between the germline ends. This CDR3 is built from 14 residues. Germline loops: CDR1 MDHEN, CDR2 SYDVKM. The CDR3 spells CASSSQGAGSGAFF. CDR3 nucleotides: TGTGCCAGCAGTTCCCAAGGGGCGGGGAGTGGGGCTTTCTTT.

Notes on this clone: Since a far larger clone is one base different, this is likely a read error. The V gene is TRBV5-1, the J gene TRBJ1-2; 8 bases align to TRBD1. Unmatched junction bases numbered 2, after V lost 0 bases and J lost 4 bases. The CDR3 runs 14 residues. The germline V gene has CDR1 SGHRS and CDR2 YFSETQ. The CDR3 DNA sequence: TGCGCCAGCAGCTTGGAGGGACAGGTCTATGGCTACACCTTC. As protein: CASSLEGQVYGYTF.